A single TCR beta chain is shown here with its context. The data were obtained in a study of CD8+ T cells in alopecia areata. CDR3 size: 13 residues. The germline V gene encodes CDR1 SGDLS and CDR2 YYNGEE. V gave up 2 bases and J gave up 9 bases; unmatched junction bases: 1. Specified treatment: oral pan-JAK inhibitor, 5-10 mg twice daily. Extracted RNA was reverse transcribed, and the resulting cDNA served as sequencing template. TCRdb keeps only in-frame clones here, not all; method: immunoSEQ multiplex PCR. The data hold around 99,000 clones, with 80% to 85% observed a single time. The chain combines TRBV9 with TRBJ2-1, with 11 bases lining up with TRBD2. This TCR came from a human donor with alopecia areata. The sequenced sample was CD8+ T cells sorted from blood, obtained at week 24, from a patient treated with tofacitinib. CDR3 amino acids: CASSVSGGGEQFF. CDR3 coding DNA: TGTGCCAGCAGCGTTAGCGGGGGGGGTGAGCAGTTCTTC.